This T cell receptor beta chain was sequenced in a study of cytomegalovirus exposure and HLA in healthy donors. PCR involved 60 Vbeta and 13 Jbeta primers. The method was immunoSEQ multiplex PCR; TCRdb's version includes in-frame clones alone and lacks a portion of them. This sample has approximately 60,000 clones, with roughly 84% found just once. V lost 2 bases, J lost 6 bases, and 14 bases lay in between. Germline CDR1 is KGHSH and CDR2 is LQKENI. The CDR3 contains 15 residues. This chain links TRBV18 with TRBJ1-5, with D possibly being TRBD1 (5 bases). The clonotype was recovered from a man aged 25 to 45 in good health and CMV-seronegative. Material for sequencing was PBMCs. CDR3 sequence: CASSPGATTGQPQHF. CDR3 DNA sequence: TGTGCCAGCTCACCAGGGGCCACCACGGGTCAGCCCCAGCATTTT.